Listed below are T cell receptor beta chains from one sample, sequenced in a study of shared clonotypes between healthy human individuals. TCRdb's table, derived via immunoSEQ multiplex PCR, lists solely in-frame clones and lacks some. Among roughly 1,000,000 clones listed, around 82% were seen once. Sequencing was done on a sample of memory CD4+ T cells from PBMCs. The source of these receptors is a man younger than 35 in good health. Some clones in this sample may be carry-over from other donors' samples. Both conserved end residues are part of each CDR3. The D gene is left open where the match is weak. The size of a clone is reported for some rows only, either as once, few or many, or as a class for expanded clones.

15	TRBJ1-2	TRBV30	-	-	CAWSVRGGGGDGYTF	TGTGCCTGGAGTGTACGTGGAGGGGGGGGCGATGGCTACACCTTC
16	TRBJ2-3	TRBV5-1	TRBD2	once	CASSLKAGDSTDTQYF	TGCGCCAGCAGCCTCAAGGCGGGGGATAGCACAGATACGCAGTATTTT
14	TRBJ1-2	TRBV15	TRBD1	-	CATSRPGQSYGYTF	TGTGCCACCAGCAGGCCGGGACAGAGCTATGGCTACACCTTC
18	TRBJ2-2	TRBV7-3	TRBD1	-	CASSLLYDRGLGTGELFF	TGTGCCAGCAGCTTATTGTACGACAGGGGGCTTGGCACCGGGGAGCTGTTTTTT
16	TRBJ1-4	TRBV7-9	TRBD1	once	CASSLKSGTGREKLFF	TGTGCCAGCAGCTTAAAATCCGGGACAGGGCGCGAAAAACTGTTTTTT
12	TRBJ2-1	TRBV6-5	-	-	CASSASKGGQFF	TGTGCCAGCTCTGCGAGTAAGGGCGGCCAGTTCTTC
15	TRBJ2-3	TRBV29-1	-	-	CSVEAIPGGTDTQYF	TGCAGCGTTGAAGCAATCCCGGGGGGCACAGATACGCAGTATTTT
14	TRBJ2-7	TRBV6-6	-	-	CASKLIGTSYEQYF	TGTGCCAGCAAGTTAATCGGAACCTCCTACGAGCAGTACTTC
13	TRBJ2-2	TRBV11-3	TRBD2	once	CASSLAGAGELFF	TGTGCCAGCAGCCTAGCGGGCGCCGGGGAGCTGTTTTTT
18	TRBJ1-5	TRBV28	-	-	CASSPWGAVEYSNQPQHF	TGTGCCAGCAGTCCTTGGGGTGCAGTCGAATATAGCAATCAGCCCCAGCATTTT
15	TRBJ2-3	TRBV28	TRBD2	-	CASSSLAGGSDTQYF	TGTGCCAGCAGCTCCCTAGCGGGAGGATCAGATACGCAGTATTTT
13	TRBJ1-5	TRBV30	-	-	CAWSVQGSQPQHF	TGTGCCTGGAGTGTCCAGGGAAGTCAGCCCCAGCATTTT
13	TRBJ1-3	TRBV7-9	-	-	CASSSDSGNTIYF	TGTGCCAGCAGCTCCGACTCTGGAAACACCATATATTTT
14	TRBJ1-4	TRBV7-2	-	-	CASSFVGFNEKLFF	TGTGCCAGCAGCTTTGTGGGGTTTAATGAAAAACTGTTTTTT
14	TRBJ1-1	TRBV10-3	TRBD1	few	CAISRDSMNTEAFF	TGTGCCATCAGCCGGGACAGCATGAACACTGAAGCTTTCTTT
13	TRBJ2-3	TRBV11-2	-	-	CASSPLYTDTQYF	TGTGCCAGCAGCCCCCTCTACACAGATACGCAGTATTTT
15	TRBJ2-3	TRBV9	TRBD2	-	CASSLSGKSADTQYF	TGTGCCAGCAGCCTTAGCGGGAAGAGCGCAGATACGCAGTATTTT
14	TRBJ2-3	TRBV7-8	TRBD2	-	CASSFGLGADTQYF	TGTGCCAGCAGCTTTGGACTAGGGGCGGATACGCAGTATTTT
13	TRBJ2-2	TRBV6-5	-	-	CASVKGITGELFF	TGTGCCAGCGTCAAAGGGATCACCGGGGAGCTGTTTTTT
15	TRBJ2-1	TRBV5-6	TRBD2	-	CASSLVRLAGNEQFF	TGTGCCAGCAGCTTGGTTCGCCTAGCGGGCAATGAGCAGTTCTTC
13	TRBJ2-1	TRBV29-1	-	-	CSVLGHSYNEQFF	TGCAGCGTCCTAGGCCACTCCTACAATGAGCAGTTCTTC
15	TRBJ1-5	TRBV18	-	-	CASSEGHGGSQPQHF	TGTGCCAGCTCAGAGGGACATGGGGGCAGTCAGCCCCAGCATTTT
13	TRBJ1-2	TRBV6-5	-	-	CASSYTASYGYTF	TGTGCCAGCAGTTATACGGCAAGCTATGGCTACACCTTC
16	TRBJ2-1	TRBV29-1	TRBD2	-	CSVDTSASGDYNEQFF	TGCAGCGTTGACACTTCCGCTAGCGGGGACTACAATGAGCAGTTCTTC
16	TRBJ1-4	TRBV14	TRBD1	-	CASSPGTGGANEKLFF	TGTGCCAGCAGCCCCGGGACAGGGGGCGCTAATGAAAAACTGTTTTTT
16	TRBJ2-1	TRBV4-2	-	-	CASSQDLDRPYNEQFF	TGTGCCAGCAGCCAAGATCTCGACAGGCCCTACAATGAGCAGTTCTTC
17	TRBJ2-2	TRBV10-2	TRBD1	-	CASSGPRDRGNTGELFF	TGCGCCAGCAGTGGACCCCGGGACAGGGGGAACACCGGGGAGCTGTTTTTT
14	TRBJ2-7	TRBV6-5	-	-	CASSYSASPYEQYF	TGTGCCAGCAGTTACTCGGCTAGCCCCTACGAGCAGTACTTC
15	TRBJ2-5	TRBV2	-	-	CASRWGGPHQETQYF	TGTGCCAGCAGATGGGGGGGGCCACACCAAGAGACCCAGTACTTC
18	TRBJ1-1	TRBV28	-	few	CASSSRREQGRSSTEAFF	TGTGCCAGCAGTTCCCGAAGGGAACAGGGCCGAAGTAGCACTGAAGCTTTCTTT
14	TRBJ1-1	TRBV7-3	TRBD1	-	CASSPGQGGTEAFF	TGTGCCAGCAGCCCGGGACAGGGGGGCACTGAAGCTTTCTTT
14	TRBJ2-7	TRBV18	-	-	CASSPAGTTYEQYF	TGTGCCAGCTCACCGGCAGGGACCACCTACGAGCAGTACTTC
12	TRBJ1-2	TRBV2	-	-	CASNSQQYGYTF	TGTGCCAGCAACAGCCAACAGTATGGCTACACCTTC
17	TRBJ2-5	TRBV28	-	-	CASSSLAAGGSRETQYF	TGTGCCAGCAGTTCCCTAGCGGCAGGGGGTAGTCGAGAGACCCAGTACTTC
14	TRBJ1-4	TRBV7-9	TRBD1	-	CASSSGQGVEKLFF	TGTGCCAGCAGCTCGGGACAGGGTGTTGAAAAACTGTTTTTT
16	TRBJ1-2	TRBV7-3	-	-	CASSPSGPGASYGYTF	TGTGCCAGCAGCCCATCCGGGCCGGGCGCGAGCTATGGCTACACCTTC
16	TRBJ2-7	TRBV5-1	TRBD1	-	CASSLALTGTPREQYF	TGCGCCAGCAGCTTGGCCCTGACAGGGACCCCTCGGGAGCAGTACTTC
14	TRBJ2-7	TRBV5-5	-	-	CASSFSPGPYEQYF	TGTGCCAGCAGCTTCTCCCCGGGCCCCTACGAGCAGTACTTC
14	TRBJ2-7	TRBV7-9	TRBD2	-	CASSRSGRSYEQYF	TGTGCCAGCAGCCGCAGCGGGAGAAGCTACGAGCAGTACTTC
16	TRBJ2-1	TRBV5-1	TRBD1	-	CASSLAGTGGYNEQFF	TGCGCCAGCAGCTTGGCCGGGACAGGGGGCTACAATGAGCAGTTCTTC